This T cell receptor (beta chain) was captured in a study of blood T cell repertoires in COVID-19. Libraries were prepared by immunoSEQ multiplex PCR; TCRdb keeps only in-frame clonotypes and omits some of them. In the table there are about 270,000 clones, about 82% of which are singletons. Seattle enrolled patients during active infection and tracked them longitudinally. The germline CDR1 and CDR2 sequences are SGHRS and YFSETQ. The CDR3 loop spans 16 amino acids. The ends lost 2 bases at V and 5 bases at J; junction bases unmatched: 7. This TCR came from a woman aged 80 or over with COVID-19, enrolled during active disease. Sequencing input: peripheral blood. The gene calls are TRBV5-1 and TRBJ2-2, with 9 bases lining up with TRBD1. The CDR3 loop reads CASSLPRTGETGELFF. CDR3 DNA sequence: TGCGCCAGCAGCTTACCGCGGACAGGGGAAACCGGGGAGCTGTTTTTT.